This T cell receptor beta chain comes out of a study of T-cell memory formation after mild COVID-19. TCRdb reprocessed the 5' RACE reads via MiXCR and lists one record per CDR3 protein. The repertoire includes about 290,000 distinct CDR3 sequences, approximately 15% of them detected once, and more than 20% sits in the top ten. The germline V gene encodes CDR1 SGHRS and CDR2 YFSETQ. The CDR3 length is 15 residues. V was clipped by 3 bases and J by 7 bases; unmatched bases: 8. The TCR was taken from a man younger than 30 who had mild COVID-19 (a few samples of this study predate the infection). Cell type and time point are not known. The chain carries TRBV5-1 and TRBJ2-1, with 9 bases aligning to TRBD1. Sequencing input: PBMCs or a T cell subset sorted from them (not recorded which). The CDR3 bases are TGCGCCAGCAGCTCCCTAGGGACAGGGAAGAATGAGCAGTTCTTC. Protein product: CASSSLGTGKNEQFF.